This entry is about one T cell receptor (beta chain). Using immunoSEQ multiplex PCR, the repertoire was profiled, and TCRdb retains in-frame clones only, with some absent. The sample shows under 35,000 clones, around 74% of them seen only once. This sample was taken from a study of STAT5B mutations in CD4+ large granular lymphocyte leukemia. This TCR was sampled from a human donor in good health. The sequenced material came from CD4+ T cells from blood buffy coats.

CDR3 amino acids: CASSRSGTGVGAFF. DNA of the CDR3: TGTGCCAGCAGCCGGTCCGGGACAGGCGTCGGAGCTTTCTTT. The chain recombines TRBV6-5 with TRBJ1-1; TRBD1 matches 8 bases. Germline loops: CDR1 MNHEY, CDR2 SVGAGI. The CDR3 runs to 14 residues. The J segment lost 10 bases and the V segment lost 6 bases, leaving 13 bases of the junction unmatched.